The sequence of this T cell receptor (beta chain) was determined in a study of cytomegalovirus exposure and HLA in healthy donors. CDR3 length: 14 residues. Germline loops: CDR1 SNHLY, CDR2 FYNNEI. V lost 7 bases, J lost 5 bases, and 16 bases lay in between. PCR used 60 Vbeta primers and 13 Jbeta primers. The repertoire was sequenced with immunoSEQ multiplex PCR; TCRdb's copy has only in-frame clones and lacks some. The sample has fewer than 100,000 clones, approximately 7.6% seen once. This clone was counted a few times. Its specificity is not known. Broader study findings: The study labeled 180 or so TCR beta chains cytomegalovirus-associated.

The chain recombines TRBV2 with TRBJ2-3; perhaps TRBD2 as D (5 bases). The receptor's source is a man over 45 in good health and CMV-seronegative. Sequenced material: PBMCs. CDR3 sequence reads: CASKSGVVGDTQYF. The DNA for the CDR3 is TGTGCCAGCAAGAGCGGAGTTGTAGGAGATACGCAGTATTTT.